This TCR beta chain was observed in a study of T cells in localized non-small cell lung cancer. Study findings and constraints: With higher T cell density in blood came longer overall survival. Because sequencing included only one region (of the tumor), heterogeneity remains possible.

Details on this clone: Its antigen is still unknown.

Germline V gives CDR1 SEHNR, CDR2 FQNEAQ (reference sequence). CDR3 length: 17 residues. V was pared by 4 bases and J by 8 bases, with 17 bases of the junction left unmatched. Sequencing was performed with immunoSEQ multiplex PCR; in TCRdb, only in-frame clones are kept and a portion is missing. The sample shows 50,000 to 65,000 clones, less than 85% of them seen only once. The rearrangement joins TRBV7-9 to TRBJ2-1; 7 bases line up with TRBD1. This TCR derives from a woman aged 40-70 years with stage II lung adenocarcinoma. Sequenced material: PBMCs, taken before any cancer treatment. In DNA, the CDR3 is TGTGCCAGCAGCTCTCCCCAGGGGGAAAGGAGCGATCATGAGCAGTTCTTC. Translated: CASSSPQGERSDHEQFF.